Below, 8 T cell receptor beta chains from the same sample are listed, as sequenced in a study of post-analysis software for immune sequencing data (dated by TCRdb to about 2015). The full study reports these points: Significantly higher frequencies in patients than in controls were found for roughly 5 TRBV segments, including TRBV5-6, TRBV5-1 and TRBV20-1.

The library came from PCR. This sample was sequenced with an Illumina HiSeq 2500. To reduce PCR and sequencing biases, unique molecular identifiers were built into the TCR beta cDNA libraries. TCRdb cleaned the public reads at Q25 with fastp, built clones with MiXCR and kept in-frame beta chains. Every entry covers one CDR3 protein and lists the most common genes and DNA from its rows. A total of 800,000 to 950,000 distinct CDR3 sequences appear in this sample, roughly 50% of them only once. The ten largest clonotypes hold 4.6% of the sample. For these TCRs, the target antigens are not known. Input material: blood. The receptors were sampled from a girl between 5 and 17 years old with multiple sclerosis.

The chain carries TRBV5-1 and TRBJ2-3; D is unresolved. Trimming stripped 9 bases from V and 6 bases from J, with 11 bases between. CDR1 SGHRS and CDR2 YFSETQ come from the germline V gene. This CDR3 is 11 amino acids long. The CDR3 DNA sequence: TGCGCCACTTCCTTGGGTGATACGCAGTATTTT. It codes for CATSLGDTQYF.

The rearrangement links TRBV10-3 to TRBJ2-5; 8 bases are shared with TRBD2. The DNA end is a closer match to TRBJ2-7, so the J assignment may be wrong. CDR3 length: 14 residues. The V gene's germline CDR1 is ENHRY and CDR2 SYGVKD. CDR3 loop: CAIRDSGAAYEQYF. The DNA of the CDR3 is TGTGCCATCAGGGATAGCGGGGCCGCGTACGAGCAGTACTTC.

The chain joins TRBV5-1 to TRBJ1-4, with 7 bases that match TRBD1. The CDR3 is made up of 14 amino acids. V lost 4 bases to trimming and J lost 10 bases; unmatched junction nucleotides: 10. Germline values: CDR1 SGHRS, CDR2 YFSETQ. The CDR3 sequence: CASSTDRGQRKLFF. As DNA, the CDR3 is TGCGCCAGCAGCACCGATCGGGGACAGCGAAAACTGTTTTTT.

This chain connects TRBV5-1 to TRBJ2-1; TRBD1 matches 9 bases. CDR3 size: 16 residues. CDR1 and CDR2 from the germline V gene are SGHRS and YFSETQ. V trimming: 3 bases; J trimming: 5 bases; junction bases outside the gene matches: 9. The CDR3 DNA follows: TGCGCCAGCAGCTGGCAGTCGGGACAGGGCAACAATGAGCAGTTCTTC. It codes for CASSWQSGQGNNEQFF.

This clonotype was observed a single time. The chain links TRBV11-2 to TRBJ1-2; TRBD1 is a possible D gene (5 bases). V lost 5 bases and J 4 bases, leaving 11 bases between the germline ends. The germline gives CDR1 SGHAT, CDR2 FQNNGV. The CDR3 covers 13 residues. CDR3 nucleotide sequence: TGTGCCAGCAGCCAGCATGGGGGCTATGGCTACACCTTC. It codes for CASSQHGGYGYTF.

V usage is TRBV4-1 and J usage is TRBJ2-5; D assignment may be TRBD1 or TRBD2 (6 bases each). The J call may not be correct, given that the DNA end is closer to TRBJ2-7. This CDR3 region has 14 residues. Germline values: CDR1 MGHRA, CDR2 YSYEKL. CDR3 nucleotides: TGCGCCAGCAGCCATCAGGGGAGGAGATTCGAGCAGTACTTC. Its translation is CASSHQGRRFEQYF.

A few counts support this clonotype. The chain couples TRBV29-1 to TRBJ2-7; the D is unclear. The CDR3 runs 12 residues. Germline V lookup: CDR1 SQVTM, CDR2 ANQGSEA. Trimming pared 6 bases from V and 7 bases from J, leaving 16 bases between. CDR3: CSVLMVTLEQYF. In nucleotides, the CDR3 is TGCAGCGTCCTGATGGTGACCTTGGAGCAGTACTTC.

On this clonotype itself: The junction does not match germline at one end; this may be a read error. V usage is TRBV5-1 and J usage is TRBJ2-1, with a weak D call TRBD1 (6 bases). The closer fit of TRBJ2-7 to the DNA end suggests the J call may be wrong. The germline CDR1 and CDR2 sequences are SGHRS and YFSETQ. The CDR3 totals 15 residues. This CDR3 is CASSSNVGHREEQYF. The CDR3 nucleotides are TGCGCTAGCAGCTCGAACGTGGGCCACAGGGAGGAGCAGTACTTC.